This TCR beta chain was found in a study of CXCR3-negative and CXCR3-positive naive CD8 T cells. This CDR3 comprises 14 residues. The method, 5' RACE with UMI labels, was used to prepare the TRB cDNA libraries. Reprocessing the 5' RACE reads, TCRdb reports a single entry for every CDR3 protein and omits DNA. In total, the table holds around 45,000 distinct CDR3 sequences. The rearrangement links TRBV12-3 or TRBV12-4 to TRBJ2-2; TCRdb's D call, TRBD1, is unchecked because there is no DNA. Sequenced input: naive CXCR3- CD8+ T cells from blood. Subset of the sample: CD45RO-CCR7+CD27+CD95- naive CD8+ T cells lacking CXCR3 (TNR3-). This TCR derives from a human donor in good health. Some clones in this sample may be carry-over from other donors' samples. This chain's CDR3 is CASRATGTTGELFF.